These 4 T cell receptor beta chains were sequenced from one sample in a study of CD8+ T cells in alopecia areata. Isolated RNA was reverse transcribed into cDNA used as the sequencing template. Assay used: immunoSEQ multiplex PCR; TCRdb lists only in-frame clones, some missing. Altogether over 100,000 clones were found in the sample, and no singletons occur. Material: lesional skin. The receptors shown here come from a C3H/HeJ mouse with alopecia areata. The MHC haplotype of the strain is H2-k.

This clone was counted many times. DNA and listed protein disagree at residue 9, so the protein shown here was translated from the DNA. Here the gene names and germline are mouse. The read halts 3 residues ahead of the CDR3 end, with the missing end drawn from the germline J gene. This sequence joins TRBV13-3 and TRBJ1-3; 10 nucleotides align to TRBD1. J was trimmed by 6 bases and V by 9 bases; bases with no gene match: 3. CDR3 length: 12 amino acids. The V gene's germline CDR1 is NNHDY and CDR2 SYVADS. Incomplete CDR3 DNA: TGTGCCACCGGGACAGGGGAAAATACG. Protein sequence: CATGTGENT. The full CDR3 sequence reads CATGTGENTLYF.

Comment on this clone: Germline and genes here are mouse. The read finishes 4 residues shy of the CDR3 end, and the germline J gene is used to complete it. The chain employs TRBV19 and TRBJ1-1, with 8 bases aligning to TRBD1. V lost 4 bases and J lost 4; bases outside the gene matches: 6. CDR3 length equals 14 residues. Germline loops: CDR1 FNHDT, CDR2 SITEND (reference sequence). CDR3 DNA (partial): TGTGCCAGCAGTCGAGACAGGGGAGGCACA. Amino acids: CASSRDRGGT. In full, the CDR3 is CASSRDRGGTEVFF.

Worth noting for this clone: Here the gene names and germline are mouse. The read ends 4 residues early relative to the CDR3; the germline J gene fills the gap. The chain joins TRBV17 to TRBJ2-5, with TRBD1 identical over 8 bases. The germline gives CDR1 MNHDT, CDR2 YYDKIL. This CDR3 spans 13 amino acids. The covered CDR3 bases are TGTGCTAGCAGGCCCCGGGACAGGGAC. As protein: CASRPRDRD. The CDR3 reads in full as CASRPRDRDTQYF.

About this clone: The listed TCRdb protein conflicts with the DNA translation at residue 12, and the protein shown is translated directly from the DNA. Each gene name is a mouse one. The DNA read from the CDR3 is TGCACCTGCAGCGGGACAGGGCACTATAATTCGCCC. Its translation is CTCSGTGHYNSP. The whole CDR3 sequence is CTCSGTGHYNSPLYF. The V and J genes are TRBV1 and TRBJ1-6; 9 positions agree with TRBD1. The read comes to an end 3 residues before the CDR3 does, leaving the germline J gene to fill in the end. TRBJ1-6 is marked as an open reading frame, function uncertain. Losses at the gene ends were 6 bases for V and 3 bases for J; bases not matched to a gene: 3. The germline V gene has CDR1 NSQYPW and CDR2 LRSPGD (reference sequence). The CDR3 runs to 15 residues.